This T cell receptor beta chain was recorded in a study of PD-L1 blockade in urothelial cancer. Study background: Patients commenced intravenous atezolizumab, 1,200 mg every 3 weeks, in about 2014. Median T cell yield from blood was about 130,000.

Sequenced by immunoSEQ multiplex PCR; TCRdb stores in-frame clones only, minus some. This table holds about 56,000 clones, 85% found once. Study-wide results and limits: Blood clones associated with the tumor expanded more at 3 weeks in durable-benefit patients.

This CDR3 has 15 amino acids. The germline V gene has CDR1 LNHNV and CDR2 YYDKDF (reference sequence). Unmatched junction bases numbered 2, after V lost 3 bases and J lost 0 bases. Regarding time point: pretreatment peripheral blood. Locally advanced or metastatic urothelial carcinoma affected all patients. In regard to this clone: Its specificity is not known.

This receptor was identified in a man aged 70-80 years with urothelial cancer. The chain couples TRBV15 to TRBJ2-1, with 7 nucleotides matching TRBD1. The sequences come from PBMCs, collected around atezolizumab (anti-PD-L1) treatment. The CDR3 DNA reads TGTGCCACCAGCAGCTACAGGGGCTCCTACAATGAGCAGTTCTTC. Translating gives CATSSYRGSYNEQFF.